The 26 T cell receptor beta chains reported below all come from one sample, sequenced in a study of cytomegalovirus exposure and HLA in healthy donors. PCR employed 60 Vbeta and 13 Jbeta primers. The protocol was immunoSEQ multiplex PCR, while the TCRdb copy is restricted to in-frame clones and leaves out a portion. This table holds some 160,000 clones. Source material: PBMCs. The source of these receptors is a man between 25 and 39 years old in good health and CMV-seronegative.

The chain links TRBV27 to TRBJ2-1; TRBD2 matches 10 bases. The CDR3 sequence is 15 residues long. V trimming: 6 bases; J trimming: 9 bases; junction bases outside the gene matches: 11. Germline CDR1 and CDR2: MNHEY and SMNVEV (reference sequence). The CDR3 loop reads CASSQLAGAFTEQFF. CDR3 bases: TGTGCCAGCAGCCAGCTAGCGGGAGCCTTCACTGAGCAGTTCTTC.

The rearrangement links TRBV27 to TRBJ2-7, with 7 positions matching TRBD1. The J segment lost 2 bases and the V segment lost 3 bases, leaving 19 bases of the junction unmatched. Germline assignment: CDR1 MNHEY and CDR2 SMNVEV (reference sequence). This CDR3 spans 19 amino acids. CDR3 nucleotide sequence: TGTGCCAGCAGTTTTTCCTTTGCGCGTATAGGACAGGTCCCCTACGAGCAGTACTTC. It translates to CASSFSFARIGQVPYEQYF.

The chain recombines TRBV4-2 with TRBJ2-2; tentatively, D is TRBD2 (6 bases). V was shortened by 0 bases and J by 2 bases, with 10 bases between the two germline ends. The CDR3 extends over 16 amino acids. CDR1 is LGHNA, CDR2 YNFKEQ, per germline. The CDR3 is CASSQESAGNTGELFF. For the CDR3, the DNA is TGTGCCAGCAGCCAAGAGTCGGCGGGAAACACCGGGGAGCTGTTTTTT.

The chain combines TRBV7-8 with TRBJ1-1; 7 nucleotides agree with TRBD1. Unmatched junction bases numbered 10, after V lost 6 bases and J lost 0 bases. The CDR3 has 16 amino acids. The germline gives CDR1 SGHVS, CDR2 FQNEAQ. As DNA, the CDR3 is TGTGCCAGCAGACAACAGGGGCCCTTCATGAACACTGAAGCTTTCTTT. It encodes CASRQQGPFMNTEAFF.

The chain employs TRBV11-2 and TRBJ2-1; TRBD2 aligns across 7 bases. The V segment lost 0 bases and the J segment 5 bases; nucleotides outside the gene matches: 7. Germline lookup yields CDR1 SGHAT and CDR2 FQNNGV. The CDR3 is 16 residues long. The CDR3 is CASSLDSGQLHNEQFF. In DNA, the CDR3 is TGTGCCAGCAGCTTAGATAGCGGGCAGCTCCACAATGAGCAGTTCTTC.

In nucleotides, the CDR3 is TGTGCCAGCAGCCAGGGCAACTATGGCTACACCTTC. Translating gives CASSQGNYGYTF. The chain carries TRBV4-2 and TRBJ1-2; D remains unclear. Germline assignment: CDR1 LGHNA and CDR2 YNFKEQ. V shed 3 bases and J shed 2 bases, with 4 bases lying between them. The CDR3 loop spans 12 amino acids.

The CDR3 spells CASIRDRGYNEQFF. The CDR3 region has the DNA TGCGCCAGCATACGGGACAGGGGTTACAATGAGCAGTTCTTC. The chain links TRBV5-1 to TRBJ2-1; 10 bases are a match to TRBD1. The CDR3 is made up of 14 amino acids. The ends lost 6 bases at V and 4 bases at J; junction bases unmatched: 4. The germline CDR1 and CDR2 sequences are SGHRS and YFSETQ. The complete variable domain, with remaining parts taken from reference TRBV5-1 and TRBJ2-1, reads KAGVTQTPRYLIKTRGQQVTLSCSPISGHRSVSWYQQTPGQGLQFLFEYFSETQRNKGNFPGRFSGRQFSNSRSEMNVSTLELGDSALYLCASIRDRGYNEQFFGPGTRLTVL.

The V call is TRBV2, the J call TRBJ2-7; 7 nucleotides agree with TRBD2. The junction had 9 bases not matched to a gene; V was cut back by 7 bases and J by 6 bases. Germline CDR1 reads SNHLY; CDR2 reads FYNNEI. CDR3 length equals 13 residues. The CDR3 coding sequence is TGTGCCAGCAACCCGACTAGCTCTGGCGAGCAGTACTTC. Translation: CASNPTSSGEQYF.

The chain has TRBV29-1 and TRBJ2-7; TRBD1 matches 10 bases. Germline V lookup: CDR1 SQVTM, CDR2 ANQGSEA. The V segment lost 6 bases and the J segment 3 bases; nucleotides outside the gene matches: 2. This CDR3 spans 12 amino acids. The chain's CDR3 is CSVGQGNYEQYF. The DNA of the CDR3 is TGCAGCGTGGGACAGGGGAACTACGAGCAGTACTTC.

This rearrangement joins TRBV20-1 to TRBJ2-5; D gene ambiguous. The J call may be wrong; the DNA end is better matched by TRBJ2-7. The CDR3 runs to 9 residues. Germline CDR1 reads DFQATT; CDR2 reads SNEGSKA (reference sequence). The CDR3, as DNA: TGCAGTGCTCCCTACGAGCAGTACTTC. It yields the protein CSAPYEQYF.

The rearrangement uses TRBV5-1 and TRBJ1-4, with 9 bases fitting TRBD1. The CDR3 is 16 amino acids. Germline V lookup: CDR1 SGHRS, CDR2 YFSETQ. V lost 4 bases to trimming and J lost 6 bases; unmatched junction nucleotides: 10. The CDR3 DNA follows: TGCGCCAGCAGCGCCGGATCCGGGACAGGGTATGAAAAACTGTTTTTT. This codes for CASSAGSGTGYEKLFF.

Concerning this clone: Different DNA sequences within this sample yield the same CDR3. The chain employs TRBV2 and TRBJ2-7; the D is unclear. CDR3 length equals 11 residues. Germline CDR1 is SNHLY and CDR2 is FYNNEI. The V and J ends lost 9 bases and 0 bases respectively, with 6 bases between them. CDR3 in DNA: TGTGCCAGTTCCTACTCCTACGAGCAGTACTTC. Its protein is CASSYSYEQYF. Complete variable domain (other parts from reference TRBV2 and TRBJ2-7): EPEVTQTPSHQVTQMGQEVILRCVPISNHLYFYWYRQILGQKVEFLVSFYNNEISEKSEIFDDQFSVERPDGSNFTLKIRSTKLEDSAMYFCASSYSYEQYFGPGTRLTVT.

The chain joins TRBV4-2 to TRBJ2-2, with TRBD2 identical over 9 bases. CDR3 length: 19 amino acids. After removal of 0 bases from V and 5 bases from J, the junction contained 13 bases not matched to a gene. Per germline, CDR1 LGHNA and CDR2 YNFKEQ. In DNA form, the CDR3 reads TGTGCCAGCAGCCAAGATCCGATGTTAGCGGGAGAGGGAACCGGGGAGCTGTTTTTT. It specifies CASSQDPMLAGEGTGELFF.

The CDR3 loop is CASSVGNLAGNGELFF. The CDR3 DNA reads TGTGCCAGCAGCGTAGGAAACCTAGCAGGAAATGGGGAGCTGTTTTTT. The chain has TRBV9 and TRBJ2-2; maybe TRBD2 (5 bases). This CDR3 is 16 amino acids long. V dropped 0 bases and J dropped 8 bases, with 17 bases sitting between them. The germline V gene has CDR1 SGDLS and CDR2 YYNGEE.

The V gene is TRBV2, the J gene TRBJ2-5, with TRBD1 identical over 10 bases. Germline CDR1 and CDR2: SNHLY and FYNNEI. The J segment lost 4 bases and the V segment lost 6 bases, leaving 8 bases of the junction unmatched. The CDR3 loop spans 15 amino acids. CDR3 coding DNA: TGTGCCAGCAGGCGACAGGGGGCGCAGTCAGAGACCCAGTACTTC. Residues: CASRRQGAQSETQYF. Together with reference TRBV2 and TRBJ2-5, the CDR3 gives the full variable domain: EPEVTQTPSHQVTQMGQEVILRCVPISNHLYFYWYRQILGQKVEFLVSFYNNEISEKSEIFDDQFSVERPDGSNFTLKIRSTKLEDSAMYFCASRRQGAQSETQYFGPGTRLLVL.

Comment on this clone: This same CDR3 is encoded by further DNA sequences in the sample. The chain couples TRBV6-5 to TRBJ2-7; 7 positions agree with TRBD1. With 6 bases clipped from V and 0 bases from J, the junction kept 5 bases outside the gene matches. CDR3 length equals 14 residues. Germline values: CDR1 MNHEY, CDR2 SVGAGI. The CDR3 nucleotides are TGTGCCAGCAGACGGGACAGCAGCTCCTACGAGCAGTACTTC. Translation gives CASRRDSSSYEQYF.

CDR3 sequence: CASRTESTGSGEQYF. The CDR3 DNA sequence: TGCGCCAGCAGGACAGAAAGTACAGGGTCGGGAGAGCAGTACTTC. The V call is TRBV10-1, the J call TRBJ2-7; D is possibly TRBD1 (6 bases). Germline V gene data show CDR1 as WNHNN and CDR2 as SYGVQD (reference sequence). V lost 6 bases and J lost 7, with 22 bases in between. The CDR3 contains 15 residues.

The rearrangement links TRBV10-2 to TRBJ2-2; TRBD2 matches 8 bases. CDR3 length: 16 residues. The germline CDR1 and CDR2 sequences are WSHSY and SAAADI. With 6 bases clipped from V and 6 bases from J, the junction kept 12 bases outside the gene matches. The CDR3, as DNA: TGCGCCAGCAGGGGGTACAATAGCGGGATCCCCGGGGAGCTGTTTTTT. Protein sequence: CASRGYNSGIPGELFF.

The chain employs TRBV18 and TRBJ2-5; D possibly corresponds to TRBD1 (6 bases). Germline lookup yields CDR1 KGHSH and CDR2 LQKENI. V gave up 5 bases and J gave up 4 bases, with 14 bases separating them. The CDR3 runs to 14 residues. The chain's CDR3 is CASSIGGSGETQYF. DNA of the CDR3: TGTGCCAGCTCAATTGGGGGCTCGGGAGAGACCCAGTACTTC.

The chain links TRBV19 to TRBJ2-1; D is possibly TRBD1 (6 bases). Germline CDR1 and CDR2: LNHDA and SQIVND (reference sequence). The length of the CDR3 is 15 residues. Trimming took off 6 bases at V and 4 bases at J, with 16 bases between the two ends. The CDR3 nucleotides are TGTGCCAGTAGCGTGACAGGCGATTCGTACAATGAGCAGTTCTTC. It is translated as CASSVTGDSYNEQFF.

The rearrangement links TRBV18 to TRBJ2-1; TRBD2 matches at 8 bases. Trimming took 5 bases from V and 6 from J; bases not matched to a gene: 9. CDR3 length: 15 residues. The germline V gene encodes CDR1 KGHSH and CDR2 LQKENI. This CDR3 reads CASSNGRARFNEQFF. The DNA for the CDR3 is TGTGCCAGCTCAAACGGGAGGGCCAGGTTCAATGAGCAGTTCTTC.

This chain connects TRBV9 to TRBJ2-7, with a weak D call TRBD1 (5 bases). Germline-derived CDR1 and CDR2 are SGDLS and YYNGEE. V was cut by 0 bases and J by 3 bases, with 13 bases left in between. The CDR3 is 15 amino acids. The CDR3 nucleotides read TGTGCCAGCAGCGTAGGGCAAGGAAGGGGCTACGAGCAGTACTTC. Protein product: CASSVGQGRGYEQYF.

The chain combines TRBV19 with TRBJ1-3; tentative D call: TRBD1 (5 bases). The CDR3 is made up of 18 amino acids. V lost 4 bases and J 0 bases, leaving 19 bases between the germline ends. The V gene's germline CDR1 is LNHDA and CDR2 SQIVND (reference sequence). The CDR3 coding sequence is TGTGCCAGTAGTACCCTGGGGAAAACAGGCCTCTCTGGAAACACCATATATTTT. Translated, it gives CASSTLGKTGLSGNTIYF.

Details on this clone: Different DNA sequences within this sample yield the same CDR3. CDR3 in DNA: TGTGCCAGCAGTTACCGTCGAACAGGACGCTACGAGCAGTACTTC. Translating it yields CASSYRRTGRYEQYF. The rearrangement joins TRBV6-5 to TRBJ2-7; D possibly corresponds to TRBD1 (5 bases). CDR1 is MNHEY and CDR2 is SVGAGI in the germline V gene. Trimming stripped 2 bases from V and 3 bases from J, with 14 bases between. This CDR3 region has 15 residues.

The chain recombines TRBV2 with TRBJ2-7; 7 bases match TRBD1. V trimming: 6 bases; J trimming: 9 bases; junction bases outside the gene matches: 11. Germline values: CDR1 SNHLY, CDR2 FYNNEI. This CDR3 is 13 amino acids long. CDR3 sequence: CASRDILQGTQYF. The CDR3 DNA reads TGTGCCAGCAGGGACATCTTACAGGGGACGCAGTACTTC.

The gene calls are TRBV6-6 and TRBJ2-2, with 10 positions matching TRBD1. V lost 5 bases to trimming and J lost 5 bases; unmatched junction nucleotides: 2. CDR1 and CDR2 from the germline V gene are MNHNY and SVGAGI (reference sequence). The CDR3 has 14 residues. The CDR3: CASSGDRGTGELFF. CDR3 nucleotides: TGTGCCAGCAGTGGGGACAGGGGTACCGGGGAGCTGTTTTTT.